A single sample gave rise to the 2 T cell receptor beta chains below, sequenced in a study of metastatic and nonmetastatic thyroid tumors. Before thyroid surgery, none of the patients had received any treatment. TCRdb reanalyzed the PCR reads via MiXCR. The sample holds roughly 30,000 clones, about 15% seen once. The sequenced sample consisted of blood. The source of these receptors is a female donor with papillary thyroid cancer or a benign thyroid nodule (not recorded which). Some clones in this sample may be carry-over from other donors' samples.

Ten or more counts support this clone. The genes are TRBV7-2 and TRBJ2-3; D uncertain. With 8 bases removed from V and 6 bases from J, the gap between germline ends came to 18 bases. The length of the CDR3 is 14 residues. Per germline, CDR1 SGHTA and CDR2 FQGNSA. The CDR3 reads CASSAVYSGDTQYF. Here the CDR3 DNA reads TGTGCCAGCTCCGCTGTATATAGTGGGGATACGCAGTATTTT.

Many counts were recorded for this clone. V is TRBV3-1 and J is TRBJ2-3; 10 nucleotides align to TRBD1. The CDR3 length is 16 residues. V dropped 4 bases and J dropped 0; count of bases not matched to a gene: 4. Germline CDR1 is LGHDT and CDR2 is YNNKEL (reference sequence). This CDR3 is CASSRTGGSSTDTQYF. DNA for the CDR3: TGTGCCAGCAGCCGGACAGGGGGATCTAGCACAGATACGCAGTATTTT.